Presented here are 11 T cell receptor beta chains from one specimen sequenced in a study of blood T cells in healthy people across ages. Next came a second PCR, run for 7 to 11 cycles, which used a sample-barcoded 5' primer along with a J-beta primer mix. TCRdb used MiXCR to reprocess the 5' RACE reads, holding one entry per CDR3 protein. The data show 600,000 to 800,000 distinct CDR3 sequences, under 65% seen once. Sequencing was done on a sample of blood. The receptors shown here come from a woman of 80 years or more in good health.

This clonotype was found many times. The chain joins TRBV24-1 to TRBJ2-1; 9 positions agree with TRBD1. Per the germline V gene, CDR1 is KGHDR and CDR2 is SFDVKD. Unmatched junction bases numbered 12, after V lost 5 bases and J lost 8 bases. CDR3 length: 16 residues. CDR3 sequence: CATSVTPGTGIDEQFF. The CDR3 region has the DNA TGTGCCACCAGTGTCACTCCTGGGACAGGGATCGATGAGCAGTTCTTC.

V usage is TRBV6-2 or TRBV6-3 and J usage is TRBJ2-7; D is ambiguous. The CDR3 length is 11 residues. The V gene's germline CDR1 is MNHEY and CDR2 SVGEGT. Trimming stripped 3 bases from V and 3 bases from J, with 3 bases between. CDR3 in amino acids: CASSYVYEQYF. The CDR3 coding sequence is TGTGCCAGCAGTTATGTCTACGAGCAGTACTTC.

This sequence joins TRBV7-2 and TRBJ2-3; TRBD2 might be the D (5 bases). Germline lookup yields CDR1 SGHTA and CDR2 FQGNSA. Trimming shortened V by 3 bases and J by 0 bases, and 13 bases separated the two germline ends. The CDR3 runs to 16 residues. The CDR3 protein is CASSLRSRGSTDTQYF. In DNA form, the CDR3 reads TGTGCCAGCAGCTTGAGGTCGCGAGGGAGCACAGATACGCAGTATTTT. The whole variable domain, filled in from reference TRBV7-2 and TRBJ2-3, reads GAGVSQSPSNKVTEKGKDVELRCDPISGHTALYWYRQSLGQGLEFLIYFQGNSAPDKSGLPSDRFSAERTGGSVSTLTIQRTQQEDSAVYLCASSLRSRGSTDTQYFGPGTRLTVL.

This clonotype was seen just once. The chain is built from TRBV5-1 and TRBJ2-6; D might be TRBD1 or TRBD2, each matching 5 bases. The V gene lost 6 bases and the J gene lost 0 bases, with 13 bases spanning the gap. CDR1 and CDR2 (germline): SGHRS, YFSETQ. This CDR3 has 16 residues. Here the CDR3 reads CASTVGTNSGANVLTF. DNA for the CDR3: TGCGCCAGCACGGTCGGGACGAACTCTGGGGCCAACGTCCTGACTTTC.

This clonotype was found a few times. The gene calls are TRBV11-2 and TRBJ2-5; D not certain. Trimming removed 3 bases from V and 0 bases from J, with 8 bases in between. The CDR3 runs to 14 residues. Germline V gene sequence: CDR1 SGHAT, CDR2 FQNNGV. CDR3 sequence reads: CASSFFGDQETQYF. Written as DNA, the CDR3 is TGTGCCAGCAGCTTCTTTGGCGACCAAGAGACCCAGTACTTC.

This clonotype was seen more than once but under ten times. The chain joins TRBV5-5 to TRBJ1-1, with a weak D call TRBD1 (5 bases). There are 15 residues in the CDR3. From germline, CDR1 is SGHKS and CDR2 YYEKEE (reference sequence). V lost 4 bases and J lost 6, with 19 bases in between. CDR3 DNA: TGTGCCAGCAGCCCGGCGGCAGGGTCAATCGCTGAAGCTTTCTTT. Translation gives CASSPAAGSIAEAFF.

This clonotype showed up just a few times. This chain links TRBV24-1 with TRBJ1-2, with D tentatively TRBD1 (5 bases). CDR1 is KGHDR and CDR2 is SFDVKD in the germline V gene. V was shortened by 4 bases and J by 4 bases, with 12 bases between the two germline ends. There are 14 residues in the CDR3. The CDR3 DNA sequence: TGTGCCACCAGTGAACGCGACAGCTTCTATGGCTACACCTTC. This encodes CATSERDSFYGYTF.

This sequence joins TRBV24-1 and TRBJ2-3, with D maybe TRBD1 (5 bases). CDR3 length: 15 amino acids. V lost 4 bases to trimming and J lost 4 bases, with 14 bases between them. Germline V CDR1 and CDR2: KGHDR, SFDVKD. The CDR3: CATSDPGNRADTQYF. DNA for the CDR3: TGTGCCACCAGTGACCCAGGGAATAGAGCAGATACGCAGTATTTT.

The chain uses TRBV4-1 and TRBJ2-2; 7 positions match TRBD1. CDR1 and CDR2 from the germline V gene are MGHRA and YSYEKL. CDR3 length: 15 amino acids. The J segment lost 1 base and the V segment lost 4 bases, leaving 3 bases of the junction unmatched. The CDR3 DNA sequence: TGCGCCAGCAGCCTAGGGACAGAGAACACCGGGGAGCTGTTTTTT. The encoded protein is CASSLGTENTGELFF.

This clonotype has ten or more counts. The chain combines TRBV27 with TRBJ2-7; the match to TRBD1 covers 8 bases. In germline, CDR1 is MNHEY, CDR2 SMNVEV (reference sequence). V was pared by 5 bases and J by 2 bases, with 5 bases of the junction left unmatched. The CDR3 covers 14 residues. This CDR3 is CASSPRTGPYEQYF. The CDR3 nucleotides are TGTGCCAGCAGTCCCCGGACAGGGCCCTACGAGCAGTACTTC.

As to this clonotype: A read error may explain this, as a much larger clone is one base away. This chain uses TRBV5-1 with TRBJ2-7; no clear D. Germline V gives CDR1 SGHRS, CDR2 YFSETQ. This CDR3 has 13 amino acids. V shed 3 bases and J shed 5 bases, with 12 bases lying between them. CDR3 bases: TGCGCCAGCAGCTGGCAGAGGACCCACGAGCAGTACTTC. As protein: CASSWQRTHEQYF.